The 32 T cell receptor beta chains below come from one sample, sequenced in a study of beta chain features in type 1 diabetes. Of the isolated RNA, all was reverse transcribed, and so the sequenced material was expressed TCRB transcripts. The repertoire was sequenced with immunoSEQ multiplex PCR; TCRdb's copy has only in-frame clones and lacks some. This repertoire shows about 42,000 clones, about half found once; its top ten account for more than 0.2%. Sample: stem cell memory CD4+ T cells from blood. These receptors all stem from a woman in her 30s in good health.

The gene calls are TRBV7-9 and TRBJ2-1; 7 bases are shared with TRBD2. CDR3 length equals 13 residues. The junction had 2 bases not matched to a gene; V was cut back by 2 bases and J by 7 bases. The germline CDR1 and CDR2 sequences are SEHNR and FQNEAQ (reference sequence). CDR3 coding DNA: TGTGCCAGCAGCTTATGGGGGGGAAATGAGCAGTTCTTC. It codes for CASSLWGGNEQFF.

This clone has only a few counts. The V and J genes are TRBV29-1 and TRBJ1-1; 7 nucleotides match TRBD1. The CDR3 covers 13 residues. V shed 3 bases and J 1 base; nucleotides not matched to a gene: 2. Looked up from germline, CDR1 is SQVTM and CDR2 is ANQGSEA. The DNA of the CDR3 is TGCAGCGTTGAGGGACAGCGGAACACTGAAGCTTTCTTT. Translated, it gives CSVEGQRNTEAFF.

This clone was found a few times. CDR3 sequence (DNA): TGTGCCAGTAGTCCCATAGCCAAAAACATTCAGTACTTC. Amino acid sequence: CASSPIAKNIQYF. The gene calls are TRBV6-1 and TRBJ2-4; D gene uncertain. V shed 9 bases and J shed 0 bases, with 9 bases lying between them. From germline, CDR1 is MNHNS and CDR2 SASEGT. The CDR3 contains 13 residues.

CDR3 DNA sequence: TGTGCCAGCAGCTTAACTAGCGACCCGACCTACAATGAGCAGTTCTTC. This encodes CASSLTSDPTYNEQFF. The genes are TRBV7-3 and TRBJ2-1; D perhaps matches TRBD2 (5 bases). Trimming pared 0 bases from V and 2 bases from J, leaving 11 bases between. Germline lookup yields CDR1 SGHTA and CDR2 FQGTGA. The length of the CDR3 is 16 residues.

The chain carries TRBV19 and TRBJ1-5; possibly TRBD1 for D (5 bases). Between the trimmed V and J ends, which lost 0 bases and 2 bases, there was a span of 17 bases. Germline values: CDR1 LNHDA, CDR2 SQIVND (reference sequence). This CDR3 comprises 18 residues. The CDR3 nucleotides read TGTGCCAGTAGTATAGATGGGATCGGGGGGTGGGGCAATCAGCCCCAGCATTTT. Translating gives CASSIDGIGGWGNQPQHF.

The rearrangement links TRBV5-6 to TRBJ1-1; 10 nucleotides line up with TRBD1. CDR3 length: 14 residues. Trimming at V came to 5 bases and at J to 11 bases, leaving 12 bases not matched to a gene. Germline V gene sequence: CDR1 SGHDT, CDR2 YYEEEE. The CDR3, as DNA: TGTGCCAGCAGACTCGGACAGGGGGGTTCATTGGCTTTCTTT. Amino acids: CASRLGQGGSLAFF.

The V call is TRBV18, the J call TRBJ1-4, with D unclear. V lost 6 bases, J lost 5 bases, and 13 bases lay in between. The length of the CDR3 is 14 residues. Germline loops: CDR1 KGHSH, CDR2 LQKENI. The CDR3 protein is CASSPSKLNEKLFF. The CDR3 DNA sequence: TGTGCCAGCTCCCCGTCCAAACTCAATGAAAAACTGTTTTTT.

The CDR3 loop is CASSHPGNNEKLFF. CDR3 bases: TGTGCCAGCAGCCACCCCGGGAATAATGAAAAACTGTTTTTT. The rearrangement links TRBV5-8 to TRBJ1-4; no reliable D call. Trimming left V 4 bases short and J 4 bases short, with 11 bases between. The CDR3 covers 14 residues. Germline assignment: CDR1 SGHTS and CDR2 YDEGEE.

The chain joins TRBV6-5 to TRBJ2-7; 10 nucleotides line up with TRBD1. Germline CDR1 MNHEY, CDR2 SVGAGI. V shed 2 bases, J shed 2 bases, and the junction held 3 bases outside the gene matches. The CDR3 length is 15 residues. CDR3 sequence reads: CASSYGTGDPYEQYF. As DNA, the CDR3 is TGTGCCAGCAGTTACGGGACAGGGGACCCCTACGAGCAGTACTTC.

The rearrangement joins TRBV6-6 to TRBJ2-1, with 11 bases identical to TRBD1. The germline CDR1 and CDR2 sequences are MNHNY and SVGAGI (reference sequence). Germline trimming cut 0 bases from V and 4 bases from J; bases unmatched to any gene: 2. The CDR3 consists of 16 residues. CDR3 amino acids: CASSYSDRGQYNEQFF. The CDR3 DNA reads TGTGCCAGCAGTTACTCGGACAGGGGGCAGTACAATGAGCAGTTCTTC.

The chain links TRBV29-1 to TRBJ2-1; maybe TRBD1 (5 bases). The V end was cut by 2 bases, the J end by 5 bases, with 13 bases between. CDR3 length: 14 residues. CDR1 and CDR2 (germline): SQVTM, ANQGSEA. The chain's CDR3 is CSVEKHIRDNEQFF. The CDR3 bases are TGCAGCGTTGAAAAACATATCAGGGACAATGAGCAGTTCTTC.

In this sample, this clone turned up a few times. This sequence joins TRBV7-9 and TRBJ2-7, with 7 positions matching TRBD2. The CDR3 sequence is 14 residues long. V was pared by 3 bases and J by 0 bases, with 2 bases of the junction left unmatched. Germline CDR1 is SEHNR and CDR2 is FQNEAQ (reference sequence). In nucleotides, the CDR3 is TGTGCCAGCAGCTTCGGGGGGTCCTCCTACGAGCAGTACTTC. It specifies CASSFGGSSYEQYF.

The rearrangement uses TRBV27 and TRBJ2-3; tentative D call: TRBD1 (6 bases). Germline V gene lookup returns CDR1 MNHEY and CDR2 SMNVEV (reference sequence). Trimming removed 6 bases at V and 2 bases at J, with 15 bases between. CDR3 length equals 15 residues. CDR3 DNA sequence: TGTGCCAGCAGGGGGGCGGTGGGGTTCACAGATACGCAGTATTTT. Protein sequence: CASRGAVGFTDTQYF.

This clone was detected a few times. This chain links TRBV6-5 with TRBJ2-7, with D possibly being TRBD2 (6 bases). The germline V gene has CDR1 MNHEY and CDR2 SVGAGI. The CDR3 extends over 15 amino acids. The ends were cut back, 0 bases at V and 0 bases at J, with 9 bases in the middle. In DNA form, the CDR3 reads TGTGCCAGCAGTTACTCGACTAGTGCCTCCTACGAGCAGTACTTC. Its translation: CASSYSTSASYEQYF.

This clone was recorded only once. The chain recombines TRBV19 with TRBJ1-5; perhaps TRBD1 as D (6 bases). The V end lost 4 bases, the J end lost 0 bases, and 19 bases lay between the germline ends. The CDR3 has 18 residues. Looked up from germline, CDR1 is LNHDA and CDR2 is SQIVND (reference sequence). CDR3 residues: CASSTPRWGQDSNQPQHF. CDR3 nucleotide sequence: TGTGCCAGTAGTACCCCTAGGTGGGGGCAGGATAGCAATCAGCCCCAGCATTTT.

The chain carries TRBV6-4 and TRBJ2-7, with 10 bases identical to TRBD1. In germline, CDR1 is MRHNA, CDR2 SNTAGT. CDR3 size: 13 residues. The V and J ends lost 7 bases and 6 bases, in that order; junction bases with no gene match: 6. CDR3: CASTGTGDREQYF. CDR3 nucleotide sequence: TGTGCCAGCACAGGGACAGGGGACCGCGAGCAGTACTTC.

This rearrangement joins TRBV25-1 to TRBJ2-3; D is unclear. This CDR3 contains 14 residues. From germline, CDR1 is MGHDK and CDR2 SYGVNS. V dropped 3 bases and J dropped 0 bases, with 7 bases sitting between them. CDR3 DNA: TGTGCCAGCAGTGATCCAACTAGCACAGATACGCAGTATTTT. Residues: CASSDPTSTDTQYF.

This clone was seen a few times. The gene calls are TRBV5-1 and TRBJ1-2, with 8 bases that match TRBD1. CDR1 is SGHRS and CDR2 is YFSETQ in the germline V gene. With 7 bases clipped from V and 8 bases from J, the junction kept 16 bases outside the gene matches. CDR3 length: 15 residues. The CDR3 sequence: CASSIQGAPGKGYTF. CDR3 nucleotides: TGCGCCAGCTCCATTCAGGGGGCGCCTGGAAAAGGCTACACCTTC.

Regarding this clone: A read error may produce the germline difference seen at one junction end. The gene calls are TRBV7-7 and TRBJ2-1; D perhaps matches TRBD1 (5 bases). Per the germline V gene, CDR1 is SSHAT and CDR2 is FNYEAQ (reference sequence). There are 17 residues in the CDR3. CDR3 DNA sequence: TGTGCTAGCAGCTTAGCCAGGGTTCCCACAGGCTACAATGAGCAGTTCTTC. As protein: CASSLARVPTGYNEQFF.

V gene TRBV30 combines with J gene TRBJ2-7; D ambiguous. The CDR3 covers 11 residues. The V gene's germline CDR1 is GTSNPN and CDR2 SVGIG (reference sequence). Trimming took 0 bases from V and 6 from J, leaving 6 bases between them. CDR3 residues: CAWSVNGEQYF. The DNA of the CDR3 is TGTGCCTGGAGTGTTAACGGCGAGCAGTACTTC. The variable domain in full, with the rest retrieved from reference TRBV30 and TRBJ2-7, is SQTIHQWPATLVQPVGSPLSLECTVEGTSNPNLYWYRQAAGRGLQLLFYSVGIGQISSEVPQNLSASRPQDRQFILSSKKLLLSDSGFYLCAWSVNGEQYFGPGTRLTVT.

This clone has just one count. This rearrangement joins TRBV29-1 to TRBJ1-1; 9 bases align to TRBD1. CDR1 is SQVTM and CDR2 is ANQGSEA in the germline V gene. The CDR3 has 13 residues. CDR3 in DNA: TGCACCGACTGGACAGGGGAGTACGCTGAAGCTTTCTTT. This codes for CTDWTGEYAEAFF.

A few counts support this clone. V and J are TRBV30 and TRBJ2-6; D is unresolved. Germline values: CDR1 GTSNPN, CDR2 SVGIG (reference sequence). CDR3 length: 13 amino acids. V lost 2 bases and J 4 bases, leaving 6 bases between the germline ends. The CDR3, as DNA: TGTGCCTGGAGTCCCGGGGGGGCCAACGTCCTGACTTTC. Its translation: CAWSPGGANVLTF.

The gene calls are TRBV7-2 and TRBJ2-3, with D possibly matching TRBD2 (5 bases). The germline V and J ends were trimmed by 5 bases and 2 bases, with 17 bases remaining between them. The CDR3 sequence is 16 residues long. Germline CDR1 SGHTA, CDR2 FQGNSA. CDR3 loop: CASSGGRRGYTDTQYF. The CDR3 nucleotides are TGTGCCAGCAGCGGAGGACGCCGCGGTTACACAGATACGCAGTATTTT.

This chain uses TRBV11-2 with TRBJ2-3; the match to TRBD2 covers 10 bases. With V trimmed by 1 base and J by 4 bases, 11 bases remained unmatched. CDR1 is SGHAT and CDR2 is FQNNGV in the germline V gene. The CDR3 loop spans 18 amino acids. CDR3 coding DNA: TGTGCCAGCAGCTTAGGTTTTAGGCTAGCGGGAGCATCAGATACGCAGTATTTT. It is translated as CASSLGFRLAGASDTQYF.

The chain is built from TRBV18 and TRBJ1-1, with 9 bases lining up with TRBD1. V lost 3 bases, J lost 4 bases, and 0 bases stayed unmatched. Per the germline V gene, CDR1 is KGHSH and CDR2 is LQKENI. This CDR3 has 13 residues. CDR3 bases: TGTGCCAGCTCACCGGGACAGGGCACTGAAGCTTTCTTT. Translation gives CASSPGQGTEAFF.

The V call is TRBV5-1, the J call TRBJ2-6; 7 positions agree with TRBD1. Germline assignment: CDR1 SGHRS and CDR2 YFSETQ. The length of the CDR3 is 12 residues. The J segment lost 15 bases and the V segment lost 5 bases, leaving 8 bases of the junction unmatched. This chain's CDR3 is CASRPLDRDLTF. As DNA, the CDR3 is TGCGCCAGCAGACCACTTGACAGGGACCTGACTTTC.

This chain links TRBV7-2 with TRBJ2-3; 11 bases match TRBD2. From germline, CDR1 is SGHTA and CDR2 FQGNSA. The length of the CDR3 is 17 residues. V lost 6 bases and J lost 2; bases outside the gene matches: 10. This CDR3 is CASSQLRLAGNTDTQYF. In DNA, the CDR3 is TGTGCCAGCAGTCAATTACGACTAGCGGGAAACACAGATACGCAGTATTTT.

The chain is built from TRBV29-1 and TRBJ2-1; D is perhaps TRBD2 (5 bases). This CDR3 is built from 14 residues. The germline V and J ends were trimmed by 5 bases and 3 bases, with 14 bases remaining between them. The germline V gene has CDR1 SQVTM and CDR2 ANQGSEA. The CDR3 region is CSVHVSAGYNEQFF. CDR3 nucleotide sequence: TGCAGCGTTCATGTGTCGGCGGGCTACAATGAGCAGTTCTTC.

V is TRBV10-3 and J is TRBJ2-7, with 11 bases that match TRBD1. Germline V gene data show CDR1 as ENHRY and CDR2 as SYGVKD. This CDR3 has 17 amino acids. The V gene end was trimmed by 8 bases and the J gene end by 0 bases; junction bases not matched to a gene: 12. The CDR3 DNA sequence: TGTGCCATCGCAGGACAGGGGGCTAAAAGGGGCTCCTACGAGCAGTACTTC. Amino acid sequence: CAIAGQGAKRGSYEQYF.

This clone has just one count. The rearrangement joins TRBV11-3 to TRBJ1-5; no definite D call. Looked up from germline, CDR1 is SGHNT and CDR2 is YENEEA. Trimming removed 1 base at V and 4 bases at J, with 20 bases between. The CDR3 is made up of 18 amino acids. The CDR3 loop is CASSLGEGKVIGNQPQHF. The CDR3 DNA is TGTGCCAGCAGCTTAGGAGAGGGTAAAGTCATTGGGAATCAGCCCCAGCATTTT.

This clone was seen only a few times. This chain uses TRBV28 with TRBJ2-1; no reliable D call. Trimming took off 6 bases at V and 6 bases at J, with 9 bases between the two ends. The CDR3 consists of 12 residues. Germline V lookup: CDR1 MDHEN, CDR2 SYDVKM. As DNA, the CDR3 is TGTGCCAGCAGCTTAGCTACCAATGAGCAGTTCTTC. Translating it yields CASSLATNEQFF.

V gene TRBV18 combines with J gene TRBJ1-1; D perhaps matches TRBD1 (5 bases). Trimming pared 5 bases from V and 5 bases from J, leaving 18 bases between. Germline-derived CDR1 and CDR2 are KGHSH and LQKENI. The CDR3 consists of 15 residues. CDR3 sequence: CASSIGQGPWTEAFF. As DNA, the CDR3 is TGTGCCAGCTCAATCGGCCAGGGCCCGTGGACTGAAGCTTTCTTT.